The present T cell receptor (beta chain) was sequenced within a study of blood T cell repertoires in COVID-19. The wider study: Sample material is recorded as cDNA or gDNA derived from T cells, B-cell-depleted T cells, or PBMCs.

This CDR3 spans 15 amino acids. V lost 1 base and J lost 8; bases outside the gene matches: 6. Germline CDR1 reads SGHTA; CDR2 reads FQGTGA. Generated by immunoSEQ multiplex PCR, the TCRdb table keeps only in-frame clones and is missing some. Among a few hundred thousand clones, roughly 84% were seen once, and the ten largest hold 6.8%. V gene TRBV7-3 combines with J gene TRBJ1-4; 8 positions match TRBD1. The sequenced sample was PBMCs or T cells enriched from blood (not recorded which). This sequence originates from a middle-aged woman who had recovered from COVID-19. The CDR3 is CASSLSRGLSEKLFF. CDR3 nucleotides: TGTGCCAGCAGCTTAAGCAGGGGGCTTTCCGAAAAACTGTTTTTT. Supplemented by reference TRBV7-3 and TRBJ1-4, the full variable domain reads GAGVSQTPSNKVTEKGKYVELRCDPISGHTALYWYRQSLGQGPEFLIYFQGTGAADDSGLPNDRFFAVRPEGSVSTLKIQRTERGDSAVYLCASSLSRGLSEKLFFGSGTQLSVL.